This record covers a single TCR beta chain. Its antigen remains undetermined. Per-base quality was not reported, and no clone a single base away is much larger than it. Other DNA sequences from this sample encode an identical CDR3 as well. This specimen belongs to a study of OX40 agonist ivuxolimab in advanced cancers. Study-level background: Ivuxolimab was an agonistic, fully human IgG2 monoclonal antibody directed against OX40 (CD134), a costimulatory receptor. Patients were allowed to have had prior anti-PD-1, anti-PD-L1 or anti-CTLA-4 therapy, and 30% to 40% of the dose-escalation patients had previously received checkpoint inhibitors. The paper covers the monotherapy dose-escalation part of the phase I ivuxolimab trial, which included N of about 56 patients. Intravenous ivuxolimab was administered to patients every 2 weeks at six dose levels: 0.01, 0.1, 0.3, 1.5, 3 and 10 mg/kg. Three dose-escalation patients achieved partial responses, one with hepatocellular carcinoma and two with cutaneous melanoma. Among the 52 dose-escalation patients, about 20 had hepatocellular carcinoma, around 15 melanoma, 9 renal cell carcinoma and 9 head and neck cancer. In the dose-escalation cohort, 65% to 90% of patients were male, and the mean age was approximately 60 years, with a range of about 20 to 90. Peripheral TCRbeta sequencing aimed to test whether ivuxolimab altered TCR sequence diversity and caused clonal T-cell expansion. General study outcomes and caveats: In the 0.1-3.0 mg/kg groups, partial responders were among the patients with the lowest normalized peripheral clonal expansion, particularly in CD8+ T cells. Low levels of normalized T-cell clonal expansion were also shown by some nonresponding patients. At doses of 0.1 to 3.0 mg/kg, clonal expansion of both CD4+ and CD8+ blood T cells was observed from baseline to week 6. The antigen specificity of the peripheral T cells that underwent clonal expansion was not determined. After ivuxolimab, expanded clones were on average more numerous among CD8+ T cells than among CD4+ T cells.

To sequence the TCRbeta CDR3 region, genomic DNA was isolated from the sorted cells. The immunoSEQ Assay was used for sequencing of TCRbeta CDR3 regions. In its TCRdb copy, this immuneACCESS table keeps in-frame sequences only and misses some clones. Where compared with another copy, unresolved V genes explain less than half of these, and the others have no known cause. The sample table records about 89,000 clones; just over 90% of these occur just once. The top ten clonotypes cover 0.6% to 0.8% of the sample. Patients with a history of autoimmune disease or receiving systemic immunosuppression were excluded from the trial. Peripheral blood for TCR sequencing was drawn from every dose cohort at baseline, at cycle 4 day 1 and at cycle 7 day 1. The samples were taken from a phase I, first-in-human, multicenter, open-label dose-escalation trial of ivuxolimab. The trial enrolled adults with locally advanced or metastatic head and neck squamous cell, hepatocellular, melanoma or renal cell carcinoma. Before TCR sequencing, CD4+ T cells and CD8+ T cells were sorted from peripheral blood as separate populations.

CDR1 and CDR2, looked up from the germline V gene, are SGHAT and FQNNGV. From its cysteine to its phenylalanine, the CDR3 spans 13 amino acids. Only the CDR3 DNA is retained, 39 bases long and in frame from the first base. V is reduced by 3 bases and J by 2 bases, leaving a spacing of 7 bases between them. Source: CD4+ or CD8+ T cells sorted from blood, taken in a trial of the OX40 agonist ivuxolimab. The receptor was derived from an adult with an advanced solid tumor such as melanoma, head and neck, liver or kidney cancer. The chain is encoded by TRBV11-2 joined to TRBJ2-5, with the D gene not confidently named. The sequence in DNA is TGTGCCAGCAGCTTTGGGCCTCAAGAGACCCAGTACTTC. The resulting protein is CASSFGPQETQYF.